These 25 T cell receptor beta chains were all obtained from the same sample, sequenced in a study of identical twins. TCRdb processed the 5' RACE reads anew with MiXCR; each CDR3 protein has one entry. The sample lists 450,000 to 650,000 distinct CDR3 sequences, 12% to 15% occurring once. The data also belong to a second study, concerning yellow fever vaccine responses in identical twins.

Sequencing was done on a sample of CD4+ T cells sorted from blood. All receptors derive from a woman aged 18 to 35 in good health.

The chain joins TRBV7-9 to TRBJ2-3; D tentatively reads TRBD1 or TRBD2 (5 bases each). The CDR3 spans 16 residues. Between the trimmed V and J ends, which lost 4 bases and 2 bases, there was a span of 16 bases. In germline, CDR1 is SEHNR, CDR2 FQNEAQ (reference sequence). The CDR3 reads CASSWPPGPITDTQYF. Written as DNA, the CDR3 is TGTGCCAGCAGCTGGCCCCCGGGACCCATCACAGATACGCAGTATTTT.

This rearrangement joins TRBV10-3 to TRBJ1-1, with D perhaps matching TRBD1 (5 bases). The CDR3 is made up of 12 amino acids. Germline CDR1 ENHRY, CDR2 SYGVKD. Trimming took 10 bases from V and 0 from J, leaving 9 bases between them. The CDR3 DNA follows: TGTGCCACCAGGGACGTGAACACTGAAGCTTTCTTT. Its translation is CATRDVNTEAFF.

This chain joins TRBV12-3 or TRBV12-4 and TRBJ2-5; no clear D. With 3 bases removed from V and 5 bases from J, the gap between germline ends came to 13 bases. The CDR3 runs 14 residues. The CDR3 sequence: CASSFFRVGETQYF. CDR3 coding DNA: TGTGCCAGCAGTTTCTTTCGGGTTGGGGAGACCCAGTACTTC.

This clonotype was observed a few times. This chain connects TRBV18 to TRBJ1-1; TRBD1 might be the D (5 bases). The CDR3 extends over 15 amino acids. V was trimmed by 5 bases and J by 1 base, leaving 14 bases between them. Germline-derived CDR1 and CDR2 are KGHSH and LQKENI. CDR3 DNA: TGTGCCAGCTCAGGTCAGGACACAAAGAACACTGAAGCTTTCTTT. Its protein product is CASSGQDTKNTEAFF.

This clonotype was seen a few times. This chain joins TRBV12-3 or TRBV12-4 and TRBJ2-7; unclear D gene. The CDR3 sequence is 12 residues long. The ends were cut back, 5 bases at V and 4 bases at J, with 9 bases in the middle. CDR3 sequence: CASSRSRYEQYV. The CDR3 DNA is TGTGCCAGCAGTCGCAGTAGGTACGAGCAGTACGTC.

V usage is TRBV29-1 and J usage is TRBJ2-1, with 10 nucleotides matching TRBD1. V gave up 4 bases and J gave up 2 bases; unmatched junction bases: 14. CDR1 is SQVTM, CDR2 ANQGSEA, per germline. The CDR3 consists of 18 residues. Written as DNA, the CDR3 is TGCAGCGTTGCCGGGACAGGGGCCGGGGAGAGGACCTACAATGAGCAGTTCTTC. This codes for CSVAGTGAGERTYNEQFF.

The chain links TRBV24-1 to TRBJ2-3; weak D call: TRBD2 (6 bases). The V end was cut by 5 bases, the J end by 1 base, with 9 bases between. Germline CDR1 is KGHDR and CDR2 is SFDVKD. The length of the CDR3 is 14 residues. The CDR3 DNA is TGTGCCACCAGTGCCGCTAGCGGCACAGATACGCAGTATTTT. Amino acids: CATSAASGTDTQYF.

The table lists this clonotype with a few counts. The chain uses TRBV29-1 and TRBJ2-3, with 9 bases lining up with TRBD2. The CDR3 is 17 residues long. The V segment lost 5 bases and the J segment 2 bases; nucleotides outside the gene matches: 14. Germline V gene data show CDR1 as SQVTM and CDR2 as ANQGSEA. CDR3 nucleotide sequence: TGCAGCGTTAGCGGGGGGACAACAAACATTCTCACAGATACGCAGTATTTT. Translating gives CSVSGGTTNILTDTQYF.

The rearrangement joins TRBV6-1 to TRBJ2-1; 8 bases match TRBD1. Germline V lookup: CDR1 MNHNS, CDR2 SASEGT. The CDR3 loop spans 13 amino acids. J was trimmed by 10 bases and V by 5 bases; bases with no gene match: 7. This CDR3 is CASSQSRDREQFF. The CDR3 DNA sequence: TGTGCCAGCAGTCAGTCCCGGGACAGGGAGCAGTTCTTC.

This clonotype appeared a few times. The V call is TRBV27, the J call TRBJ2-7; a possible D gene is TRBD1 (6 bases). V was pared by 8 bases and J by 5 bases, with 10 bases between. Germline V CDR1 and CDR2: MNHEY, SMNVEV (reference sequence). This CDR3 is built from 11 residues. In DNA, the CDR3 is TGTGCCAGCGGACAGACCCACGAGCAGTACGTC. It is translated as CASGQTHEQYV.

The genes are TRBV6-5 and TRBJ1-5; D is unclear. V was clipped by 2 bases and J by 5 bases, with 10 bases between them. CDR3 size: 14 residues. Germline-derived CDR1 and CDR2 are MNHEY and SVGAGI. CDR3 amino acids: CASSYRVEDQPQHF. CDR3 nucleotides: TGTGCCAGCAGTTACAGGGTTGAGGATCAGCCCCAGCATTTT.

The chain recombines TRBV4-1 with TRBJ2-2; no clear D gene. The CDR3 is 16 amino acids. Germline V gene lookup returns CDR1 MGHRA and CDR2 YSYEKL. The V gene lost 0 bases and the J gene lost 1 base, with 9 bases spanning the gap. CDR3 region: CASSQDRRGNTGELFF. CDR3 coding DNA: TGCGCCAGCAGCCAAGATCGACGTGGGAACACCGGGGAGCTGTTTTTT.

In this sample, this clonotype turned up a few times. The CDR3, as DNA: TGTGCCATCAGTTCAACTAGCCAAGCCTACAATGAGCAGTTCTTC. This sequence encodes CAISSTSQAYNEQFF. V is TRBV10-3 and J is TRBJ2-1; TRBD2 might be the D (6 bases). The CDR3 is made up of 15 amino acids. Germline V gives CDR1 ENHRY, CDR2 SYGVKD. Trimming took 5 bases from V and 2 from J, leaving 13 bases between them.

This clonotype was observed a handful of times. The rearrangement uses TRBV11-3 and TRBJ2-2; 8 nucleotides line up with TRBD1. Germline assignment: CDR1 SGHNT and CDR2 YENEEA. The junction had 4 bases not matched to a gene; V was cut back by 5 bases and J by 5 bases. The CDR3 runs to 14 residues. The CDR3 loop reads CASSRGQETGELFF. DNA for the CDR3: TGTGCCAGCAGCCGGGGACAGGAGACCGGGGAGCTGTTTTTT.

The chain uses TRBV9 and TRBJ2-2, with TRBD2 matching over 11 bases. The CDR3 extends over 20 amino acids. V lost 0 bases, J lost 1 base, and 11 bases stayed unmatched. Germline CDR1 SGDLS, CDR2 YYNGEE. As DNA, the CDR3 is TGTGCCAGCAGCGTAGGGTCGGGACTAGCGGTTCTCAGGAACACCGGGGAGCTGTTTTTT. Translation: CASSVGSGLAVLRNTGELFF.

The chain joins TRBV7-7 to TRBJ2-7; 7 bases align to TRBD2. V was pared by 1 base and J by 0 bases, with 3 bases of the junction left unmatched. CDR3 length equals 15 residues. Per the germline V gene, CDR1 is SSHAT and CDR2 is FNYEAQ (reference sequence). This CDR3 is CASSLGREPSYEQYF. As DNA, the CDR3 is TGTGCCAGCAGCTTAGGGCGGGAGCCCTCCTACGAGCAGTACTTC.

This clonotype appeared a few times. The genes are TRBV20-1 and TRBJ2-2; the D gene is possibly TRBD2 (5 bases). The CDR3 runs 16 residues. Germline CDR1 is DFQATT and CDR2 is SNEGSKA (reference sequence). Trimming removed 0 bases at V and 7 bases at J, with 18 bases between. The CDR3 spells CSAREYGQTRGGELFF. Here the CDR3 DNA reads TGCAGTGCTAGAGAGTACGGCCAAACCCGGGGCGGGGAGCTGTTTTTT.

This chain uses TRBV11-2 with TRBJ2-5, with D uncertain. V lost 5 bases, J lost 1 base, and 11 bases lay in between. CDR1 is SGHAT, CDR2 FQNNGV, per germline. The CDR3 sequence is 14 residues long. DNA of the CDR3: TGTGCCAGCAGCGCAAATAGGGTCCAAGAGACCCAGTACTTC. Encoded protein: CASSANRVQETQYF.

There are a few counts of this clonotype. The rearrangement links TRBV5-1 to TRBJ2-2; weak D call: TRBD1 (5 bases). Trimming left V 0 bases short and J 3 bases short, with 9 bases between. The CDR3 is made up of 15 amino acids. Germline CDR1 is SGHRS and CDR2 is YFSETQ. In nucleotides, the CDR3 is TGCGCCAGCAGCTTGGACGGACAACACACCGGGGAGCTGTTTTTT. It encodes CASSLDGQHTGELFF.

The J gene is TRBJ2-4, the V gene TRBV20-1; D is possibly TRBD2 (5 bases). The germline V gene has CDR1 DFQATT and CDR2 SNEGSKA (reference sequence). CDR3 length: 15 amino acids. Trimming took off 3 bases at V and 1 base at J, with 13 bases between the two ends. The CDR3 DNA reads TGCAGTGCTAGTGACGGCCGAGGGGCCAAAAACATTCAGTACTTC. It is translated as CSASDGRGAKNIQYF.

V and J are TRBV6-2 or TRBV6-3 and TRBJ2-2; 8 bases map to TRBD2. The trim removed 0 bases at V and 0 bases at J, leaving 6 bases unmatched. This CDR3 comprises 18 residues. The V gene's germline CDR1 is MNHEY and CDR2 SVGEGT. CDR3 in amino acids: CASSYSTAGGANTGELFF. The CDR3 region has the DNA TGTGCCAGCAGTTACTCGACGGCCGGGGGGGCGAACACCGGGGAGCTGTTTTTT.

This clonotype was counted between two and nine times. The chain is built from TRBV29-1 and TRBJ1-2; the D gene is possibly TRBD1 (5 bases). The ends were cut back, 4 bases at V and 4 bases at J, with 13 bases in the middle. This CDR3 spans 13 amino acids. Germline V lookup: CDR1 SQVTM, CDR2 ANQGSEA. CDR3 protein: CSVVRQGGYGYTF. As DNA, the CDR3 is TGCAGCGTTGTCAGGCAGGGCGGCTATGGCTACACCTTC.

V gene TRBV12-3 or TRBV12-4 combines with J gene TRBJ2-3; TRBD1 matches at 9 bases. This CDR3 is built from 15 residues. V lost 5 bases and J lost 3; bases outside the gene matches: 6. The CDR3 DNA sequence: TGTGCCAGCAGTACACGGACAGGGGTAACAGATACGCAGTATTTT. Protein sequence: CASSTRTGVTDTQYF.

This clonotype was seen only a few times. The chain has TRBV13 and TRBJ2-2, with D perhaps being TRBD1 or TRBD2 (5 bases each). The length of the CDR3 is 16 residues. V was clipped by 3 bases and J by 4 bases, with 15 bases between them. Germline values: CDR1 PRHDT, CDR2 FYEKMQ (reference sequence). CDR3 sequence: CASSLGDDLFTGELFF. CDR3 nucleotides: TGTGCCAGCAGCTTGGGGGACGACCTTTTCACCGGGGAGCTGTTTTTT.

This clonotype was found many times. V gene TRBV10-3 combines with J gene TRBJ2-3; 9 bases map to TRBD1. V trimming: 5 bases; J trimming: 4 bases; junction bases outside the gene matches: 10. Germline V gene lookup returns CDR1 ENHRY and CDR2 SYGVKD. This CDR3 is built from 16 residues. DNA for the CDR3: TGTGCCATCAGTACCGGGACAGGGAGGGGAGCAGATACGCAGTATTTT. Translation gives CAISTGTGRGADTQYF.